This entry lists 15 T cell receptor beta chains sequenced from one sample in a study of CD8 T cells in seronegative destructive rheumatoid arthritis. Using immunoSEQ multiplex PCR, the repertoire was profiled, and TCRdb retains in-frame clones only, with some absent. Here the sample spans 10,000 to 15,000 clones, around 86% being singletons. The sample was CD8+ T cells from blood. Receptors were obtained from a woman aged 30 to 49 with seronegative destructive rheumatoid arthritis.

The chain uses TRBV6-5 and TRBJ1-2, with 8 positions matching TRBD1. The V and J ends lost 8 bases and 2 bases, in that order; junction bases with no gene match: 4. The CDR3 spans 13 residues. Germline V lookup: CDR1 MNHEY, CDR2 SVGAGI. CDR3 residues: CASRTGYNYGYTF. The CDR3 region has the DNA TGTGCCAGCCGGACAGGGTACAACTATGGCTACACCTTC.

This clone was detected only a few times. This chain connects TRBV7-9 to TRBJ2-5; D is uncertain. This CDR3 has 13 residues. Per the germline V gene, CDR1 is SEHNR and CDR2 is FQNEAQ (reference sequence). Trimming stripped 2 bases from V and 5 bases from J, with 9 bases between. The CDR3 bases are TGTGCCAGCAGCTTACACGATCGGGAGACCCAGTACTTC. Protein sequence: CASSLHDRETQYF.

This clone has just one count. The chain employs TRBV5-1 and TRBJ2-3; 10 nucleotides agree with TRBD1. The V segment lost 5 bases and the J segment 3 bases; nucleotides outside the gene matches: 6. Germline V gene sequence: CDR1 SGHRS, CDR2 YFSETQ. This CDR3 is 15 amino acids long. In DNA form, the CDR3 reads TGCGCCAGCAGACCCCGGGACAGGGGAACAGATACGCAGTATTTT. Its protein is CASRPRDRGTDTQYF.

This chain joins TRBV29-1 and TRBJ2-3; 14 bases agree with TRBD2. In germline, CDR1 is SQVTM, CDR2 ANQGSEA. The V and J ends lost 1 base and 6 bases, in that order; junction bases with no gene match: 3. The CDR3 covers 15 residues. CDR3 DNA: TGCAGCGTTGAAGGACTAGCGGGGGGGCTGGATACGCAGTATTTT. Residues: CSVEGLAGGLDTQYF.

This clone was observed a single time. The chain uses TRBV7-9 and TRBJ2-1; TRBD2 agrees at 10 bases. Germline CDR1 SEHNR, CDR2 FQNEAQ (reference sequence). J gave up 9 bases and V 2 bases, and 13 bases lay outside the gene matches. CDR3 length equals 17 residues. CDR3 DNA sequence: TGTGCCAGCAGCTTACGACTAGCGGGCTCGAAAGGGGGTGAGCAGTTCTTC. Encoded protein: CASSLRLAGSKGGEQFF.

The chain uses TRBV5-5 and TRBJ2-5; TRBD2 is a possible D gene (6 bases). Trimming pared 0 bases from V and 2 bases from J, leaving 11 bases between. Germline V gene sequence: CDR1 SGHKS, CDR2 YYEKEE (reference sequence). This CDR3 has 15 amino acids. The CDR3 DNA is TGTGCCAGCAGCTTGGGCGGGGTAATACAAGAGACCCAGTACTTC. This encodes CASSLGGVIQETQYF.

This chain links TRBV7-9 with TRBJ2-7; 10 positions match TRBD1. After removal of 4 bases from V and 6 bases from J, the junction contained 9 bases not matched to a gene. Germline CDR1 and CDR2: SEHNR and FQNEAQ (reference sequence). The CDR3 extends over 15 amino acids. The CDR3 DNA is TGTGCCAGCAGCTCTCAGGCGACAGGGGGCCTCGAGCAGTACTTC. It yields the protein CASSSQATGGLEQYF.

The chain combines TRBV2 with TRBJ2-7; 7 bases are shared with TRBD1. Per the germline V gene, CDR1 is SNHLY and CDR2 is FYNNEI. The CDR3 totals 11 residues. The trim removed 10 bases at V and 4 bases at J, leaving 4 bases unmatched. This chain's CDR3 is CAIDRAYEQYV. The CDR3, as DNA: TGTGCCATTGACAGGGCATACGAGCAGTACGTC.

This clone was detected a few times. The V gene is TRBV2, the J gene TRBJ2-7, with D tentatively TRBD1 (6 bases). The length of the CDR3 is 15 residues. The V gene lost 0 bases and the J gene lost 5 bases, with 14 bases spanning the gap. CDR1 and CDR2 from the germline V gene are SNHLY and FYNNEI. The CDR3 spells CASSEALRAGDEQYV. CDR3 nucleotides: TGTGCCAGCAGTGAAGCGCTTCGGGCAGGGGACGAGCAGTACGTC.

This clone was seen only once. The chain links TRBV5-1 to TRBJ2-5; perhaps TRBD1 as D (6 bases). In germline, CDR1 is SGHRS, CDR2 YFSETQ. The CDR3 is 15 residues long. V dropped 0 bases and J dropped 2 bases, with 11 bases sitting between them. The CDR3 coding sequence is TGCGCCAGCAGCTTGGAGGGGACATCTCAAGAGACCCAGTACTTC. Translating it yields CASSLEGTSQETQYF.

The chain recombines TRBV6-6 with TRBJ2-1, with a possible D match to TRBD1 (6 bases). Germline V gene data show CDR1 as MNHNY and CDR2 as SVGAGI (reference sequence). The CDR3 length is 15 residues. V was pared by 7 bases and J by 6 bases, with 19 bases between. The CDR3: CASTSGESRSNEQFF. For the CDR3, the DNA is TGTGCCAGCACCTCAGGGGAGAGCAGGAGCAATGAGCAGTTCTTC.

The chain couples TRBV7-6 to TRBJ2-3; D is perhaps TRBD2 (5 bases). V lost 1 base to trimming and J lost 0 bases, with 14 bases between them. CDR1 and CDR2 (germline): SGHVS, FNYEAQ. CDR3 length: 17 residues. The CDR3 nucleotides are TGTGCCAGCAGCTTAGTTGGCGGGCGATCTAGCACAGATACGCAGTATTTT. Protein sequence: CASSLVGGRSSTDTQYF.

The chain couples TRBV15 to TRBJ2-5; maybe TRBD1 (5 bases). V was cut by 3 bases and J by 4 bases, with 18 bases left in between. Germline-derived CDR1 and CDR2 are LNHNV and YYDKDF (reference sequence). The CDR3 is 16 amino acids. The CDR3 region has the DNA TGTGCCACCAGCAGGGACCGAGACAGCGTTATAGAGACCCAGTACTTC. Protein: CATSRDRDSVIETQYF.

This clone occurred once. J is TRBJ2-1 and V is TRBV13; 9 nucleotides match TRBD1. In germline, CDR1 is PRHDT, CDR2 FYEKMQ (reference sequence). The CDR3 is 14 amino acids. Trimming at V came to 5 bases and at J to 8 bases, leaving 7 bases not matched to a gene. The CDR3 region has the DNA TGTGCCAGCAGCGACCGGGACAGGGAGTATGAGCAGTTCTTC. Protein: CASSDRDREYEQFF.

The chain employs TRBV6-1 and TRBJ2-1; D perhaps matches TRBD1 (5 bases). V was pared by 1 base and J by 8 bases, with 15 bases between. CDR1 is MNHNS, CDR2 SASEGT, per germline. The CDR3 has 15 amino acids. The CDR3: CASSEGPQGSDEQFF. The CDR3 DNA sequence: TGTGCCAGCAGTGAAGGGCCCCAGGGAAGCGATGAGCAGTTCTTC.